This T cell receptor beta chain was captured by sequencing in a study of read filtering for tumor transcriptome and immune sequencing. The wider study: 8 patients were R-ISS I, around 15 were R-ISS II, roughly seven were R-ISS III. Overall study findings and caveats: Compared with RNA-seq, IR-seq gave much higher clonotype depth and reliability. This fraction held mixed bone marrow immune cells after CD138-negative sorting.

This clonotype was found many times. Its antigen is currently unknown. This library used about 400 ng RNA and molecular barcoded adaptors spanning alpha/delta and beta/gamma chains. TCRdb re-called the reads with MiXCR, one entry per CDR3 protein. Of roughly 130,000 distinct CDR3 sequences in the sample, 10% to 15% were seen once. The V gene's germline CDR1 is LNHDA and CDR2 SQIVND (reference sequence). This CDR3 comprises 15 residues. The germline V and J ends were trimmed by 6 bases and 4 bases, with 16 bases remaining between them. The genes are TRBV19 and TRBJ1-5, with D maybe TRBD1 (6 bases). Sequenced input: a population of CD138-negative cells sorted from bone marrow. This receptor was obtained from a donor at least 40 years old with multiple myeloma. The CDR3 loop reads CASRGPTGINQPQHF. The DNA of the CDR3 is TGTGCCAGTAGAGGCCCCACAGGGATTAATCAGCCCCAGCATTTT. The full variable domain, completed using reference TRBV19 and TRBJ1-5, is DGGITQSPKYLFRKEGQNVTLSCEQNLNHDAMYWYRQDPGQGLRLIYYSQIVNDFQKGDIAEGYSVSREKKESFPLTVTSAQKNPTAFYLCASRGPTGINQPQHFGDGTRLSIL.